The clone carrying this TCR beta chain was seen many times. The junction does not match germline at one end; this may be a read error. This sample is drawn from a study of identical twins. Each CDR3 protein gets one entry after TCRdb re-called the 5' RACE reads with MiXCR. This table has around 490,000 distinct CDR3 sequences, roughly an eighth appearing once. These same records also appear under a second study, on yellow fever vaccine responses in identical twins.

Input material: CD4+ T cells sorted from blood. This sequence was found in a young woman in good health.

The CDR3: CASSPGLALNF. The CDR3 DNA follows: TGTGCCAGCAGTCCTGGACTAGCCCTGAATTTT. The V gene is TRBV12-3 or TRBV12-4, the J gene TRBJ2-3; 8 bases fit TRBD2. The CDR3 length is 11 residues.